This TCR beta chain stems from a study of blood T cell repertoires in COVID-19. Study background: The samples span acute and convalescent COVID-19 from the United States, Italy and Spain.

Germline loops: CDR1 SGHVS, CDR2 FNYEAQ. J gave up 6 bases and V 3 bases, and 6 bases lay outside the gene matches. This CDR3 is built from 14 residues. Sequenced by immunoSEQ multiplex PCR; TCRdb stores in-frame clones only, minus some. This table has 250,000 to 300,000 clones, roughly 88% appearing once. Sequenced material: PBMCs or T cells enriched from blood (not recorded which). V gene TRBV7-6 combines with J gene TRBJ2-3; 7 nucleotides agree with TRBD2. This TCR derives from a woman between 50 and 59 years old who had recovered from COVID-19. This CDR3 is CASSLGGRMDTQYF. CDR3 coding DNA: TGTGCCAGCAGCTTGGGCGGGAGAATGGATACGCAGTATTTT.